This TCR beta chain was identified during a study of T-cell reconstitution after alpha-beta-depleted transplantation in children. Findings of the study overall: One year after transplant, T-cell counts and diversity came mostly from newly produced T cells. After transplant, at about two months, alpha-beta T cells were reportedly derived from several hundred expanded graft clones.

Molecular barcoding with unique molecular identifiers was used for the TCRbeta library. TCRdb recomputed calls from the PCR reads with MiXCR, one row per CDR3 protein. Among about 500,000 distinct CDR3 sequences listed, approximately 10% were seen once. For this clonotype: Antigen unknown.

The germline CDR1 and CDR2 sequences are DFQATT and SNEGSKA (reference sequence). V gave up 0 bases and J gave up 5 bases; unmatched junction bases: 11. The CDR3 is 18 amino acids. This receptor was obtained from a female patient aged 2-10 years who had a stem cell transplant for aplastic anemia, so the T cells may come from the graft donor. Material: PBMCs, mostly from graft donor cells, obtained 180 days after TCRalphabeta/CD19-depleted stem cell transplant. The chain has TRBV20-1 and TRBJ2-5; 14 nucleotides agree with TRBD2. CDR3 in amino acids: CSARDRGGLAGGSETQYF. Here the CDR3 DNA reads TGCAGTGCTAGAGATCGGGGTGGACTAGCGGGGGGTTCGGAGACCCAGTACTTC.